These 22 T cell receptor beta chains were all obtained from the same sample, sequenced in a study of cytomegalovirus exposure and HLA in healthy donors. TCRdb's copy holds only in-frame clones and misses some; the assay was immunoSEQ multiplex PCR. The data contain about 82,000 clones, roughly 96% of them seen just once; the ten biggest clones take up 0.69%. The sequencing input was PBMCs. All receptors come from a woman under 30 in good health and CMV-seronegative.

CDR3 region: CASRRRTGSSYNEQFF. CDR3 coding DNA: TGTGCCAGCAGAAGAAGGACAGGGAGCTCCTACAATGAGCAGTTCTTC. The genes are TRBV2 and TRBJ2-1, with 8 bases lining up with TRBD1. With 6 bases clipped from V and 0 bases from J, the junction kept 7 bases outside the gene matches. The CDR3 sequence is 16 residues long. The germline V gene has CDR1 SNHLY and CDR2 FYNNEI.

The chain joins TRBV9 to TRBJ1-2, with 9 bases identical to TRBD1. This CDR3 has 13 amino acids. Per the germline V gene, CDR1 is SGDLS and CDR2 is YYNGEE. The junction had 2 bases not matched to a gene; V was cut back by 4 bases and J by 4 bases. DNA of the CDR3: TGTGCCAGCAGCCGGGACAGGGTCTATGGCTACACCTTC. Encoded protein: CASSRDRVYGYTF.

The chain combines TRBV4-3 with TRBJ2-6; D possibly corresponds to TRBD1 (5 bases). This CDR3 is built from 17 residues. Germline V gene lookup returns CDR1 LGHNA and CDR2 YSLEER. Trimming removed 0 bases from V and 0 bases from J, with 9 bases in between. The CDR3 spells CASSQDGAASGANVLTF. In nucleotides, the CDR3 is TGCGCCAGCAGCCAAGATGGGGCCGCCTCTGGGGCCAACGTCCTGACTTTC.

This CDR3 is CASSFTGANTGELFF. In DNA form, the CDR3 reads TGTGCCAGCAGTTTCACAGGGGCGAACACCGGGGAGCTGTTTTTT. The J gene is TRBJ2-2, the V gene TRBV7-6; 7 bases are a match to TRBD1. There are 15 residues in the CDR3. The germline V gene encodes CDR1 SGHVS and CDR2 FNYEAQ. J was trimmed by 0 bases and V by 6 bases; bases with no gene match: 4.

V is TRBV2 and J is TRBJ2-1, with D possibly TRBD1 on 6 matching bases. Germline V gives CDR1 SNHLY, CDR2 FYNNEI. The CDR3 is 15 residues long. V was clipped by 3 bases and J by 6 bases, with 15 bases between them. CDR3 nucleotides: TGTGCCAGCAGTGACAGGGGCGCAAGGCTCAATGAGCAGTTCTTC. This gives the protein CASSDRGARLNEQFF. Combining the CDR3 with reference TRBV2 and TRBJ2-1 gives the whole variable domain EPEVTQTPSHQVTQMGQEVILRCVPISNHLYFYWYRQILGQKVEFLVSFYNNEISEKSEIFDDQFSVERPDGSNFTLKIRSTKLEDSAMYFCASSDRGARLNEQFFGPGTRLTVL.

CDR3 region: CASSRPGTGFNEAFF. CDR3 nucleotides: TGTGCCAGCAGTCGTCCCGGGACAGGGTTTAATGAAGCTTTCTTT. This chain connects TRBV6-5 to TRBJ1-1; 9 bases align to TRBD1. The germline CDR1 and CDR2 sequences are MNHEY and SVGAGI. V was pared by 5 bases and J by 7 bases, with 11 bases of the junction left unmatched. The CDR3 loop spans 15 amino acids.

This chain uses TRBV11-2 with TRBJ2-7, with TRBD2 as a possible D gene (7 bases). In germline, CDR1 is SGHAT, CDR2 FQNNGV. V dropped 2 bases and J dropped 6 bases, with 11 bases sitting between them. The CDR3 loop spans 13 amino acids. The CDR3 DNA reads TGTGCCAGCAGCTTAAAAGGGGGGGGCGAGCAGTACTTC. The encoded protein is CASSLKGGGEQYF. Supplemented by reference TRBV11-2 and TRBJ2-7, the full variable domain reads EAGVAQSPRYKIIEKRQSVAFWCNPISGHATLYWYQQILGQGPKLLIQFQNNGVVDDSQLPKDRFSAERLKGVDSTLKIQPAKLEDSAVYLCASSLKGGGEQYFGPGTRLTVT.

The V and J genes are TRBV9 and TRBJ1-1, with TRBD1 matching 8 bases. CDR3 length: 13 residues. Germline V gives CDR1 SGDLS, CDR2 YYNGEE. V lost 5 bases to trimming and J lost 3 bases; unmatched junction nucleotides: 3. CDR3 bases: TGTGCCAGCAGTTACAGGGGGGACACTGAAGCTTTCTTT. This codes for CASSYRGDTEAFF.

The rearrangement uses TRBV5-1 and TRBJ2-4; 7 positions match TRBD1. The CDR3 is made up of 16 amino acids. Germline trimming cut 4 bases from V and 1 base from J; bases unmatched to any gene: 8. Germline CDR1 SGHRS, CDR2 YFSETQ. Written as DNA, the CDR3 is TGCGCCAGCAGCATAAGGGGGCGCGGGGCCAAAAACATTCAGTACTTC. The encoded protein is CASSIRGRGAKNIQYF.

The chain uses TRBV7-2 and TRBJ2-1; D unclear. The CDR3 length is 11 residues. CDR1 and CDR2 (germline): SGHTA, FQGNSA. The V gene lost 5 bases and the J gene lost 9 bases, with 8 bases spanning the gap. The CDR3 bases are TGTGCCAGCAGCCCCCTCAGTGAGCAGTTCTTC. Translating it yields CASSPLSEQFF.

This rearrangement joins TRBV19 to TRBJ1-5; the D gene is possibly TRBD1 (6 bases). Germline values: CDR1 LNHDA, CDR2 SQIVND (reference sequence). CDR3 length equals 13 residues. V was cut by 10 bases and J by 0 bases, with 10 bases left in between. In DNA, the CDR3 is TGTGCCACCACAGGGATTAGCAATCAGCCCCAGCATTTT. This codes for CATTGISNQPQHF.

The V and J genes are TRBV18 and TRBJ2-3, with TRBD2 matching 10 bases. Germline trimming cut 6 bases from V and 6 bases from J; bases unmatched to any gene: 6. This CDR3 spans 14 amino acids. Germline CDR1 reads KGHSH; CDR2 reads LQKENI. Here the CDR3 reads CASSQAGGPDTQYF. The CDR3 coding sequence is TGTGCCAGCTCCCAAGCGGGAGGGCCGGATACGCAGTATTTT.

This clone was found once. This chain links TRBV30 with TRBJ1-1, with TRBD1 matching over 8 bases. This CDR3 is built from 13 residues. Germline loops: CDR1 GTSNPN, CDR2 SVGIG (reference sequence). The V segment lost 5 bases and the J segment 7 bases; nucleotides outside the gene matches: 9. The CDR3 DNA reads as TGTGCCTGGGGACTTGACAGGGGAGTTGAAGCTTTCTTT. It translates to CAWGLDRGVEAFF.

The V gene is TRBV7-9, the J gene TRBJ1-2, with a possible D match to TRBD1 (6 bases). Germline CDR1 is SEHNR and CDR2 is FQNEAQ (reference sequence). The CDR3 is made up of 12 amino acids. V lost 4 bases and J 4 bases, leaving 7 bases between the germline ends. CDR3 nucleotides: TGTGCCAGCAGCTCACAGGGCTATGGCTACACCTTC. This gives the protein CASSSQGYGYTF.

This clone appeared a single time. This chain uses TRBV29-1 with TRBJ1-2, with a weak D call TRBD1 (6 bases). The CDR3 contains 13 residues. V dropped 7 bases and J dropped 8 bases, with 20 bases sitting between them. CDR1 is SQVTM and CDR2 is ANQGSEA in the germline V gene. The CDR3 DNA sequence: TGCAGCGCCGGACAGTCTCGAGATGAAGGCTACACCTTC. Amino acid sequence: CSAGQSRDEGYTF.

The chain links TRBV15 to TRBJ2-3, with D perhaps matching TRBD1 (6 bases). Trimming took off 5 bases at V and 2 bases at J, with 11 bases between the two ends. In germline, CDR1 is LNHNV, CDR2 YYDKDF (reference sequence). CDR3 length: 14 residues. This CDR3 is CATSYRDNTDTQYF. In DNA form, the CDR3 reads TGTGCCACCAGCTACCGGGACAACACAGATACGCAGTATTTT.

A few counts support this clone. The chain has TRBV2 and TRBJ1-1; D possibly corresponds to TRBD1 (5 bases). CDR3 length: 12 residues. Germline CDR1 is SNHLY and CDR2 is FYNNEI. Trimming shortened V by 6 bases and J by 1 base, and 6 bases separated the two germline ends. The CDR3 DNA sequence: TGTGCCAGCAGAGGGGCGAACACTGAAGCTTTCTTT. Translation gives CASRGANTEAFF. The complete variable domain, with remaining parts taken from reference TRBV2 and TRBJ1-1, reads EPEVTQTPSHQVTQMGQEVILRCVPISNHLYFYWYRQILGQKVEFLVSFYNNEISEKSEIFDDQFSVERPDGSNFTLKIRSTKLEDSAMYFCASRGANTEAFFGQGTRLTVV.

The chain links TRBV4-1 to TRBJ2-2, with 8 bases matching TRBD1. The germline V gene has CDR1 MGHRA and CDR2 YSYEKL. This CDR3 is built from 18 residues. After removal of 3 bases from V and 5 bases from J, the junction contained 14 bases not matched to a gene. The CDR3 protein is CASSQSLFGQGGTGELFF. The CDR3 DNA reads TGCGCCAGCAGCCAGTCCCTCTTCGGACAGGGTGGGACCGGGGAGCTGTTTTTT.

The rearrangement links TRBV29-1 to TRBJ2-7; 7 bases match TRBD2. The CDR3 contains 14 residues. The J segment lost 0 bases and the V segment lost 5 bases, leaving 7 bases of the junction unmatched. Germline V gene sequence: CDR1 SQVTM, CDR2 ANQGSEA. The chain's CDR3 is CSVSVAGRSYEQYF. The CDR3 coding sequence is TGCAGCGTTTCCGTAGCGGGCCGCTCCTACGAGCAGTACTTC.

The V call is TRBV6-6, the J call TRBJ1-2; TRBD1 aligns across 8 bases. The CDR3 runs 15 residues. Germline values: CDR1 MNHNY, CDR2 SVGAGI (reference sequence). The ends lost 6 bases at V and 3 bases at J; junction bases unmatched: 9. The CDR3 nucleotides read TGTGCCAGCAGGAGGCGGGACAGGATGGACTATGGCTACACCTTC. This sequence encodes CASRRRDRMDYGYTF.

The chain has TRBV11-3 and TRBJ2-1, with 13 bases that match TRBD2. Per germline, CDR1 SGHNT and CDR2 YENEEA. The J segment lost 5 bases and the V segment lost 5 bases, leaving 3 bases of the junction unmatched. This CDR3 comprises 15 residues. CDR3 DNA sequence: TGTGCCAGCAGCCTACTAGCGGGGGGGAACAATGAGCAGTTCTTC. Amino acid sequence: CASSLLAGGNNEQFF.

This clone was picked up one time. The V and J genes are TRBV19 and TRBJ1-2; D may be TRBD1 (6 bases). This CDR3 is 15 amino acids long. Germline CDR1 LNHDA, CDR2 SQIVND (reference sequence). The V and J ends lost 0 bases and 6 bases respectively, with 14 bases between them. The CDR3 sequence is CASSIDRGRINGYTF. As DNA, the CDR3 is TGTGCCAGTAGTATAGACAGGGGTCGGATCAATGGCTACACCTTC.